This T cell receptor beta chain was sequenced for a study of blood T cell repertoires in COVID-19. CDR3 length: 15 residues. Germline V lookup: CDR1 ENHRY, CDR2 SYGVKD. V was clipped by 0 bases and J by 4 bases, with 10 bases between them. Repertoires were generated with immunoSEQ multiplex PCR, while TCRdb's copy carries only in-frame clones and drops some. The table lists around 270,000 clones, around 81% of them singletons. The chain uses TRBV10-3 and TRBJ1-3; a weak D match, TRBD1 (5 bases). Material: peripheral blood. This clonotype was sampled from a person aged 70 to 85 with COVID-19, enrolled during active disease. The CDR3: CAISESRTQGNTIYF. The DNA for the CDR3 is TGTGCCATCAGTGAGTCGCGGACACAAGGAAACACCATATATTTT.